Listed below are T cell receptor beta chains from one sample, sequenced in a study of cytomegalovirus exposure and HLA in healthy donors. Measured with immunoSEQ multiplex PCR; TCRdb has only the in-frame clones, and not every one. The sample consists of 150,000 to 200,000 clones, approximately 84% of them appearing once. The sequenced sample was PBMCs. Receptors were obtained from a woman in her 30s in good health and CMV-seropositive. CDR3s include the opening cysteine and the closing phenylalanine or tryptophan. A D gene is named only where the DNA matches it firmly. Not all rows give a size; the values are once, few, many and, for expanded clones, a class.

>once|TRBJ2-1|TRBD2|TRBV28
CASRPGTSGRVISGEQFF
TGTGCCAGCAGACCCGGGACTAGCGGGAGGGTGATTAGCGGTGAGCAGTTCTTC
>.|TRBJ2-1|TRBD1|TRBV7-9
CASSSLRTGDNEQFF
TGTGCCAGCAGCTCGCTACGGACAGGGGACAATGAGCAGTTCTTC
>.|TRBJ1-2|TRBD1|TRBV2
CASSDMGQYNYGYTF
TGTGCCAGCAGTGACATGGGACAGTATAACTATGGCTACACCTTC
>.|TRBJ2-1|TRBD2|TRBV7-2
CASSLGRELAGQFF
TGTGCCAGCAGCTTAGGGCGGGAACTAGCGGGGCAGTTCTTC
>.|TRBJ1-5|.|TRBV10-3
CAISDLAGDQPQHF
TGTGCCATCAGTGATTTGGCAGGCGATCAGCCCCAGCATTTT
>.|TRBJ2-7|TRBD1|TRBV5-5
CASSASRDRAGEQYF
TGTGCCAGCAGCGCAAGCAGGGACAGGGCGGGGGAGCAGTACTTC
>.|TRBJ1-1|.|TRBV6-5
CASREGGWNTEAFF
TGTGCCAGCAGGGAAGGGGGATGGAACACTGAAGCTTTCTTT
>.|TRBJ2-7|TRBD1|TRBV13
CASSLPGTGGTYEQYF
TGTGCCAGCAGCCTCCCCGGGACAGGGGGCACCTACGAGCAGTACTTC
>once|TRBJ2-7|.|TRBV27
CASSLSLRGYEQYF
TGTGCCAGCAGTTTATCTCTTAGGGGCTACGAGCAGTACTTC
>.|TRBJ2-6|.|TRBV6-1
CASSGWTGGGFSVGANVLTF
TGTGCCAGCAGTGGTTGGACCGGTGGGGGGTTTTCTGTTGGGGCCAACGTCCTGACTTTC
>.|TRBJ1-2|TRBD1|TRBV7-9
CASSLGDRDADGYTF
TGTGCCAGCAGCTTAGGGGACAGGGATGCGGATGGCTACACCTTC
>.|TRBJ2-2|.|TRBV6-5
CASSRGSSGTGELFF
TGTGCCAGCAGCCGAGGTAGTAGCGGCACCGGGGAGCTGTTTTTT
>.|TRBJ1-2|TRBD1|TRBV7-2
CASSSRRDSYGYTF
TGTGCCAGCAGCTCTCGCCGGGACAGCTATGGCTACACCTTC
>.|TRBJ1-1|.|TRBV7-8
CASSVRRNTEAFF
TGTGCCAGCAGCGTGAGGCGGAACACTGAAGCTTTCTTT
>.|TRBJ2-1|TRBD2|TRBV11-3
CASSLFGREGDHNEQFF
TGTGCCAGCAGCTTATTCGGTAGGGAGGGTGACCACAATGAGCAGTTCTTC
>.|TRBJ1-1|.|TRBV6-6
CASRLQGRSTEAFF
TGTGCCAGCAGGCTCCAGGGAAGATCCACTGAAGCTTTCTTT
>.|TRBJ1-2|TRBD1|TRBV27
CASKSDRAFSDGYTF
TGTGCCAGCAAATCGGACAGGGCCTTTTCGGATGGCTACACCTTC
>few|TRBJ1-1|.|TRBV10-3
CAISTIPGHRIDVIDTEAFF
TGTGCCATCAGCACAATTCCGGGACACCGAATCGATGTGATAGACACTGAAGCTTTCTTT
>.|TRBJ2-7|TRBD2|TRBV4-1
CASSQESLGSGSNYEQYF
TGCGCCAGCAGCCAAGAATCTTTAGGTAGCGGGAGCAATTACGAGCAGTACTTC
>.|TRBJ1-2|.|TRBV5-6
CASSLGQNLNYGYTF
TGTGCCAGCAGCTTGGGACAGAACCTTAACTATGGCTACACCTTC
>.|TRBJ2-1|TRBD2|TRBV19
CASSISGGPHGEQFF
TGTGCCAGTAGTATTAGCGGGGGCCCTCACGGGGAGCAGTTCTTC
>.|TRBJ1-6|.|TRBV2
CASSEEGEVLDSPLHF
TGTGCCAGCAGTGAAGAGGGAGAGGTCTTGGATTCACCCCTCCACTTT
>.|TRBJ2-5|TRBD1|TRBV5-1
CASSRGQGKETQYF
TGCGCCAGCAGCCGGGGACAGGGGAAAGAGACCCAGTACTTC
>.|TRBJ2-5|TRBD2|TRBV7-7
CASSLPGSGEETQYF
TGTGCTAGCAGCTTACCGGGTAGCGGGGAAGAGACCCAGTACTTC
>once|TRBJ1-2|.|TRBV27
CASSFHGDRNYGYTF
TGTGCCAGCAGTTTCCACGGGGATCGTAACTATGGCTACACCTTC
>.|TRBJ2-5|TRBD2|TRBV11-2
CASSRGGDGKETQYF
TGTGCCAGCAGCCGTGGGGGGGACGGTAAAGAGACCCAGTACTTC
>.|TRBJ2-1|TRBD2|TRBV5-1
CASSQGLAGGDNNEQFF
TGCGCCAGCAGCCAGGGACTAGCGGGGGGGGATAACAATGAGCAGTTCTTC
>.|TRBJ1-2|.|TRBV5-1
CASSGHGIGYTF
TGCGCCAGCAGCGGACACGGTATCGGCTACACCTTC
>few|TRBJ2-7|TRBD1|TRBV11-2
CASSLVAGTGTYEQYF
TGTGCCAGCAGCTTAGTAGCCGGGACAGGGACCTACGAGCAGTACTTC
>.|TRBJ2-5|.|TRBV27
CASTTGWGRQETQYF
TGTGCCAGCACGACTGGATGGGGGCGTCAAGAGACCCAGTACTTC
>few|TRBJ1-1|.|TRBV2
CARPGGALRNTEAFF
TGTGCCAGACCTGGGGGGGCGCTACGGAACACTGAAGCTTTCTTT
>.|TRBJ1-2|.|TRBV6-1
CASSGQLGDGYTF
TGTGCCAGCAGCGGACAGCTGGGGGATGGCTACACCTTC
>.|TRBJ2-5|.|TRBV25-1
CASSEFNSPHQETQYF
TGTGCCAGCAGTGAATTCAACAGTCCCCACCAAGAGACCCAGTACTTC
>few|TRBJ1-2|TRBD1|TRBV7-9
CASSPMSGTGGANYGYTF
TGTGCCAGCAGCCCAATGTCCGGGACAGGGGGTGCTAACTATGGCTACACCTTC
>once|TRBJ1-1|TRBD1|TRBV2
CASKGQGAGDTEAFF
TGTGCCAGCAAGGGTCAGGGGGCTGGGGACACTGAAGCTTTCTTT
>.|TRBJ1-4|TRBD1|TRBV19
CASSTHRGNMNEKLFF
TGTGCCAGTAGTACCCACAGGGGCAACATGAATGAAAAACTGTTTTTT
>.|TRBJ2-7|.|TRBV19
CASSIDPQGETYEQYF
TGTGCCAGTAGTATAGATCCGCAGGGTGAAACCTACGAGCAGTACTTC
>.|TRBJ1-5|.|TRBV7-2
CASSPPPGLRGGNQPQHF
TGTGCCAGCAGCCCACCCCCTGGGTTGAGGGGGGGAAATCAGCCCCAGCATTTT
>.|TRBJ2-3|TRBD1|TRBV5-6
CASSLVPGTGVVTQYF
TGTGCCAGCAGCTTGGTACCCGGGACAGGGGTCGTTACGCAGTATTTT